The 16 T cell receptor beta chains below all came from one sample that was sequenced in a study of T cells in Graves' hyperthyroidism and ophthalmopathy. It was RNA transcripts that yielded the amplified TCR beta CDR3 regions. HTBI primers drove first-round RT-PCR of the TCR CDR3. TCRdb fed the multiplex PCR reads into MiXCR, producing one record per CDR3 protein. The sample lists a few hundred thousand distinct CDR3 sequences; approximately 15% were seen once. Sequenced: blood. The receptors originated from a woman between 25 and 40 years old with Graves' hyperthyroidism that later progressed to Graves' ophthalmopathy.

The chain employs TRBV7-3 and TRBJ2-2; D possibly corresponds to TRBD1 (5 bases). The V end was cut by 9 bases, the J end by 6 bases, with 17 bases between. The CDR3 is 14 residues long. Germline lookup yields CDR1 SGHTA and CDR2 FQGTGA. CDR3 sequence (DNA): TGTGCCAGTTCCCCTGGACAAGCAGCCGGGGAGCTGTTTTTT. Translating gives CASSPGQAAGELFF.

This clonotype appeared many times. V gene TRBV28 combines with J gene TRBJ2-7; no firm D call. Trimming took 4 bases from V and 2 from J, leaving 15 bases between them. The length of the CDR3 is 15 residues. Germline assignment: CDR1 MDHEN and CDR2 SYDVKM. This CDR3 is CASSSPGTEPYEQYF. CDR3 DNA sequence: TGTGCCAGCAGTTCCCCAGGTACAGAGCCCTACGAGCAGTACTTC.

This clonotype showed up many times. The chain joins TRBV7-8 to TRBJ2-3; 9 bases fit TRBD2. Unmatched junction bases numbered 9, after V lost 5 bases and J lost 0 bases. The CDR3 extends over 17 amino acids. CDR1 is SGHVS, CDR2 FQNEAQ, per germline. The CDR3 protein is CASSGLAGVSSTDTQYF. For the CDR3, the DNA is TGTGCCAGCAGCGGGTTAGCGGGAGTTTCGAGCACAGATACGCAGTATTTT.

This clonotype appeared many times. The V call is TRBV12-3 or TRBV12-4, the J call TRBJ2-3; 11 bases agree with TRBD2. The CDR3 spans 16 residues. Unmatched junction bases numbered 8, after V lost 6 bases and J lost 3 bases. CDR3 protein: CASSLGASGRTDTQYF. The CDR3 DNA reads as TGTGCCAGCAGCCTAGGGGCTAGCGGGAGGACAGATACGCAGTATTTT.

On this clonotype itself: The junction departs from germline at one end; a sequencing error may be responsible. The V gene is TRBV5-5, the J gene TRBJ2-5; 15 nucleotides align to TRBD2. Germline V lookup: CDR1 SGHKS, CDR2 YYEKEE (reference sequence). The CDR3 spans 16 residues. In nucleotides, the CDR3 is TGCGCCAGCAGCCCCGGACTAGCGGGAGGGCAAGAGACCCAGTACTTC. Residues: CASSPGLAGGQETQYF.

The V call is TRBV20-1, the J call TRBJ1-2; D remains ambiguous. The CDR3 contains 14 residues. Trimming removed 0 bases at V and 8 bases at J, with 16 bases between. Germline V gene sequence: CDR1 DFQATT, CDR2 SNEGSKA (reference sequence). CDR3 loop: CSARDSWRSNGYTF. The CDR3, as DNA: TGCAGTGCTAGAGATTCCTGGAGGAGTAACGGCTACACCTTC.

There are many counts of this clonotype. The chain carries TRBV28 and TRBJ2-5, with D unclear. Per the germline V gene, CDR1 is MDHEN and CDR2 is SYDVKM. V lost 4 bases and J 1 base, leaving 10 bases between the germline ends. The CDR3 has 14 amino acids. As DNA, the CDR3 is TGTGCCAGCAGTTCTTTACTCAGCCAAGAGACCCAGTACTTC. It specifies CASSSLLSQETQYF.

This clonotype has a count of ten or more. V usage is TRBV24-1 and J usage is TRBJ2-3, with TRBD2 matching over 9 bases. The J segment lost 4 bases and the V segment lost 4 bases, leaving 11 bases of the junction unmatched. This CDR3 region has 17 residues. Germline CDR1 is KGHDR and CDR2 is SFDVKD. The CDR3 here is CATSDLSLAGNSDTQYF. CDR3 nucleotide sequence: TGTGCCACCAGTGACCTCTCCCTAGCGGGAAATTCAGATACGCAGTATTTT.

The sample holds many counts of this clonotype. The chain uses TRBV28 and TRBJ1-2; the D gene is possibly TRBD1 (6 bases). V shed 7 bases and J shed 2 bases, with 17 bases lying between them. Per germline, CDR1 MDHEN and CDR2 SYDVKM. The CDR3 extends over 15 amino acids. CDR3 residues: CASTQAGGANYGYTF. The CDR3 DNA is TGTGCCAGCACCCAAGCGGGGGGGGCAAACTATGGCTACACCTTC.

The V call is TRBV20-1, the J call TRBJ2-3, with 12 bases matching TRBD2. The germline V gene has CDR1 DFQATT and CDR2 SNEGSKA (reference sequence). V gave up 0 bases and J gave up 2 bases; unmatched junction bases: 3. CDR3 length: 16 residues. Here the CDR3 reads CSAREGLAGPTDTQYF. The CDR3 DNA sequence: TGCAGTGCTAGAGAAGGACTAGCGGGGCCCACAGATACGCAGTATTTT.

In this sample, this clonotype turned up many times. The chain is built from TRBV7-8 and TRBJ2-7, with TRBD1 as a possible D gene (5 bases). The CDR3 covers 15 residues. CDR1 is SGHVS and CDR2 is FQNEAQ in the germline V gene. The ends were cut back, 1 base at V and 3 bases at J, with 13 bases in the middle. In DNA form, the CDR3 reads TGTGCCAGCAGCTTAGGGACACCGTCCTTCTACGAGCAGTACTTC. It encodes CASSLGTPSFYEQYF.

This clonotype was counted many times. CDR3 region: CASGRVYEQYF. CDR3 DNA: TGTGCCAGCGGGCGGGTCTACGAGCAGTACTTC. The chain couples TRBV2 to TRBJ2-7, with D perhaps TRBD2 (5 bases). Germline values: CDR1 SNHLY, CDR2 FYNNEI. V lost 8 bases and J 3 bases, leaving 8 bases between the germline ends. The CDR3 totals 11 residues.

Comment on this clonotype: A read error is possible here, since a much larger clone lies one base away. The chain combines TRBV5-1 with TRBJ2-6, with 7 bases matching TRBD2. The germline V gene encodes CDR1 SGHRS and CDR2 YFSETQ. CDR3 length: 16 amino acids. The CDR3 loop is CASSPGRDSGAIVLTF. In DNA form, the CDR3 reads TGCGCCAGCAGTCCGGGGAGGGACTCTGGGGCCATCGTCCTGACTTTC. Full variable domain (missing parts from reference TRBV5-1 and TRBJ2-6): KAGVTQTPRYLIKTRGQQVTLSCSPISGHRSVSWYQQTPGQGLQFLFEYFSETQRNKGNFPGRFSGRQFSNSRSEMNVSTLELGDSALYLCASSPGRDSGAIVLTFGAGSRLTVL.

Note on this clonotype: A much larger clonotype is one base distant, so this may be a read error. The CDR3 protein is CASSLGGSTFTEAFF. CDR3 DNA sequence: TGTGCCAGCAGCTTAGGCGGGTCAACTTTTACTGAAGCTTTCTTT. The chain links TRBV7-2 to TRBJ1-1; no definite D call. The CDR3 sequence is 15 residues long. Trimming took 1 base from V and 5 from J, leaving 14 bases between them. Germline V lookup: CDR1 SGHTA, CDR2 FQGNSA. Full variable domain (outside the CDR3, taken from reference TRBV7-2 and TRBJ1-1): GAGVSQSPSNKVTEKGKDVELRCDPISGHTALYWYRQSLGQGLEFLIYFQGNSAPDKSGLPSDRFSAERTGGSVSTLTIQRTQQEDSAVYLCASSLGGSTFTEAFFGQGTRLTVV.

A few counts support this clonotype. The chain carries TRBV25-1 and TRBJ2-3, with D tentatively TRBD1 or TRBD2 (6 bases each). The V and J ends lost 6 bases and 3 bases respectively, with 16 bases between them. Germline V gene lookup returns CDR1 MGHDK and CDR2 SYGVNS. CDR3 length equals 15 residues. The CDR3 sequence: CASREGEQGTDTQYF. In DNA, the CDR3 is TGTGCCAGCAGGGAGGGTGAACAGGGAACAGATACGCAGTATTTT.

This clonotype was counted many times. The chain combines TRBV18 with TRBJ2-1, with TRBD1 as a possible D gene (6 bases). Per germline, CDR1 KGHSH and CDR2 LQKENI. This CDR3 has 15 residues. The ends were cut back, 6 bases at V and 4 bases at J, with 16 bases in the middle. CDR3 nucleotide sequence: TGTGCCAGCTCGCAAGGGGGAGTCCAATACAATGAGCAGTTCTTC. Translating it yields CASSQGGVQYNEQFF.